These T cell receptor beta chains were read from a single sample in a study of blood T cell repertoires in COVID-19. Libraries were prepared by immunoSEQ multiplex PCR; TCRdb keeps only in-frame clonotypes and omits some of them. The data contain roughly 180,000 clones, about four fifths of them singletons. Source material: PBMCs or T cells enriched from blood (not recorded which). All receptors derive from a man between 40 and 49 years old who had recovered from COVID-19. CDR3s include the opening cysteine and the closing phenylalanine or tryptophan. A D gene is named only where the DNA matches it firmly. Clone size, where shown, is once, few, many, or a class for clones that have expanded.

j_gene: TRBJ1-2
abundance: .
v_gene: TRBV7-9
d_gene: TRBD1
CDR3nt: TGTGCCAGCAGCCGGGACAGACGAGGCTACACCTTC
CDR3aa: CASSRDRRGYTF

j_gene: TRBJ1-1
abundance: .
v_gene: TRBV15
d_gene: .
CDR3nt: TGTGCCACCAGCAGAGGAGGATGGGGCGCCCGGAACACTGAAGCTTTCTTT
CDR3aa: CATSRGGWGARNTEAFF

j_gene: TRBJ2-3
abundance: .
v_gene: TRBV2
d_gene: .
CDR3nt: TGTGCCAGAGGACCCAGGGCAGATACGCAGTATTTT
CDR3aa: CARGPRADTQYF

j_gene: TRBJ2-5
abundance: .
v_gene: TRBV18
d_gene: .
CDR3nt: TGTGCCAGCTCACCAGGACTTCTTGGTGAAGAGACCCAGTACTTC
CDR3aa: CASSPGLLGEETQYF

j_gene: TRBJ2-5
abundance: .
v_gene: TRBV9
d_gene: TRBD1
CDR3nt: TGTGCCAGCAGCGTTAGGACAGGCGGGGAGACCCAGTACTTC
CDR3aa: CASSVRTGGETQYF

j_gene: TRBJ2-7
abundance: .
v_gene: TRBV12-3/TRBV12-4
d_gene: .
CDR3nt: TGTGCCAGCAGTAGGGACTCGTCCTACGAGCAGTACTTC
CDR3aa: CASSRDSSYEQYF

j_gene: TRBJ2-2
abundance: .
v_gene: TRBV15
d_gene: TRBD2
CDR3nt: TGTGCCACCAGCCCGGCCCCCAGCGGGAGGGCCCCCGGGGAGCTGTTTTTT
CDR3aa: CATSPAPSGRAPGELFF

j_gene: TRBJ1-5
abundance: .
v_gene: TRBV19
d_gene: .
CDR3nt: TGTGCCAGTAGTCCTCAGGGCAATCAGCCCCAGCATTTT
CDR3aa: CASSPQGNQPQHF

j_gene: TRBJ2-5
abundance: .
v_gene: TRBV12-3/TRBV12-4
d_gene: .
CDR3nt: TGTGCCAGCAGCCGACAAGCAGCTGGGACCCAGTACTTC
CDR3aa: CASSRQAAGTQYF

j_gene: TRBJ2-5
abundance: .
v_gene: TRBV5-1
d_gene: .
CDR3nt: TGCGCCAGCAGCTTGGAGCTTCAAGAGACCCAGTACTTC
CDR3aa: CASSLELQETQYF

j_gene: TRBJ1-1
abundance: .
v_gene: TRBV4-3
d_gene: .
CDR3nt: TGCGCCAGCAGCCAATGGGAAAGGGGGGGTTCCACTGAAGCTTTCTTT
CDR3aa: CASSQWERGGSTEAFF

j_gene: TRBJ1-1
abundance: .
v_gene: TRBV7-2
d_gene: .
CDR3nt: TGTGCCAGCACCCGGGGGGGGCAATTCCCTGAAGCTTTCTTT
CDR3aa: CASTRGGQFPEAFF

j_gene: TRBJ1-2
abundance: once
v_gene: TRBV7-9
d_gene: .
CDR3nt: TGTGCCAGCAGCCCCAGCGCAGGGGTCGGTGGCTACACCTTC
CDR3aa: CASSPSAGVGGYTF

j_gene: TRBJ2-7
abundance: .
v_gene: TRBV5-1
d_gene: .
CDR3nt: TGCGCCAGCAGCTTCCCAGGGGCACGGGACGAGCAGTACTTC
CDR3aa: CASSFPGARDEQYF

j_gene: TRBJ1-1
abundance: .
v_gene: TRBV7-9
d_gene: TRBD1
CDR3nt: TGTGCCAGCAGCTTAGCGCAGGGGGGGAACACTGAAGCTTTCTTT
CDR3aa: CASSLAQGGNTEAFF

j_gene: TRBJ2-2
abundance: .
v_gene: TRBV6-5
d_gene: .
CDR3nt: TGTGCCAGCAGTTTTTTTGGGGGGACCACCGGGGAGCTGTTTTTT
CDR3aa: CASSFFGGTTGELFF

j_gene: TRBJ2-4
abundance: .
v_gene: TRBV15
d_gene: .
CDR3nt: TGTGCCACCAGCAGAAACGGGGAGAACATTCAGTACTTC
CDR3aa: CATSRNGENIQYF

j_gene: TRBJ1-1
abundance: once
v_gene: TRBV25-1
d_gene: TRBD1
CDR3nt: TGTGCCAGCAGTGTCACCGGGACAGCCGGTGAAGCTTTCTTT
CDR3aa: CASSVTGTAGEAFF

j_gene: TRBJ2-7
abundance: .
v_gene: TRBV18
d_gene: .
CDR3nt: TGTGCCAGCTCCCTCAGGATGGGGCCCTACGAGCAGTACTTC
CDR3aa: CASSLRMGPYEQYF

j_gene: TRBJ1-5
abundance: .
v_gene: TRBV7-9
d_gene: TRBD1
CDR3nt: TGTGCCAGCAGCTTGGGACAGGGCGGTCAGCCCCAGCATTTT
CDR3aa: CASSLGQGGQPQHF

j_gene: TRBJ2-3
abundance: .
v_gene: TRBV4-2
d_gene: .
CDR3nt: TGTGCCAGCAGCCCCCCGAGCGGGAGCACAGATACGCAGTATTTT
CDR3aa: CASSPPSGSTDTQYF

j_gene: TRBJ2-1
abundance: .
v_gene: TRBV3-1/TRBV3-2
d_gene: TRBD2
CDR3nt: TGTGCCAGCAGCCAAGAGCGGGGCGGGAGGCCAAGCGGAGATGAGCAGTTCTTC
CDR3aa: CASSQERGGRPSGDEQFF